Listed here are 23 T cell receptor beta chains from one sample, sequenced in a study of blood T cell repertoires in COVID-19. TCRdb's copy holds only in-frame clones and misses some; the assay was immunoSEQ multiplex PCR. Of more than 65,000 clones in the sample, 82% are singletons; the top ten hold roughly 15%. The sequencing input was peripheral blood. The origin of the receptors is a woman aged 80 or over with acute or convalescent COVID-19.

The CDR3 is CASSSYRNRGTGGYTF. The CDR3 nucleotides are TGTGCCAGCAGTTCTTACCGAAACAGGGGTACGGGGGGCTACACCTTC. The rearrangement links TRBV28 to TRBJ1-2, with 7 bases identical to TRBD1. The germline V gene encodes CDR1 MDHEN and CDR2 SYDVKM. The CDR3 spans 16 residues. With V trimmed by 4 bases and J by 8 bases, 16 bases remained unmatched.

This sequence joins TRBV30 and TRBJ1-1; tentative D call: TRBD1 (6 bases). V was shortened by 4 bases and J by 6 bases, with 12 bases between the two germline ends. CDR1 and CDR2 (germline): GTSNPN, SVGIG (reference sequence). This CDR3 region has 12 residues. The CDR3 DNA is TGTGCCTGGAATTCCCCAGGGGCTGAAGCTTTCTTT. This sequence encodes CAWNSPGAEAFF.

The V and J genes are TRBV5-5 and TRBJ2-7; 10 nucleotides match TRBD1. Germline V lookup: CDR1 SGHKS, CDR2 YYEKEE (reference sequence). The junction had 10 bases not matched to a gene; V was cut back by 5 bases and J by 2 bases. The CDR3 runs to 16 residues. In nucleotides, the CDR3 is TGTGCCAGCAGGAGAGGAGACAGGGGGCTTCCCTACGAGCAGTACTTC. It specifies CASRRGDRGLPYEQYF.

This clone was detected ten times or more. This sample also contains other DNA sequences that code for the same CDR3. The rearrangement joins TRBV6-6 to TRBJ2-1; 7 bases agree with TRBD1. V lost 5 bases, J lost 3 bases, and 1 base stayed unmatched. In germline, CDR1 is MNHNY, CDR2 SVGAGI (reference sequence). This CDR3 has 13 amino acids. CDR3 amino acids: CASSRDSYNEQFF. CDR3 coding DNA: TGTGCCAGCAGTAGGGACAGCTACAATGAGCAGTTCTTC.

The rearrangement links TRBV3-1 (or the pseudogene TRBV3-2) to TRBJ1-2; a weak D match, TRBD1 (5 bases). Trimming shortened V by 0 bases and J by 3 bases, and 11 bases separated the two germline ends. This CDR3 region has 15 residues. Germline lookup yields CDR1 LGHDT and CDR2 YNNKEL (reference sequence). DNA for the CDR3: TGTGCCAGCAGCCAAGAAGGCAGGGCATACTATGGCTACACCTTC. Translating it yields CASSQEGRAYYGYTF.

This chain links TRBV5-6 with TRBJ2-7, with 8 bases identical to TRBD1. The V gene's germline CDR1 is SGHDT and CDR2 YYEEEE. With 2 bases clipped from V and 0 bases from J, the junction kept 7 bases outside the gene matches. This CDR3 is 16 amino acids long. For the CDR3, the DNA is TGTGCCAGCAGCTTATTCCGGGACAGGTTCTCCTACGAGCAGTACTTC. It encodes CASSLFRDRFSYEQYF.

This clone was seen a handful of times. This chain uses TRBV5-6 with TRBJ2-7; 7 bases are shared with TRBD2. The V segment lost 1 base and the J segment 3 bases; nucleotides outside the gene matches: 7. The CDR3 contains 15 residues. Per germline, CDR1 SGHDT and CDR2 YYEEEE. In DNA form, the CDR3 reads TGTGCCAGCAGCTTGTATGGGGAGGGGAACTACGAGCAGTACTTC. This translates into CASSLYGEGNYEQYF.

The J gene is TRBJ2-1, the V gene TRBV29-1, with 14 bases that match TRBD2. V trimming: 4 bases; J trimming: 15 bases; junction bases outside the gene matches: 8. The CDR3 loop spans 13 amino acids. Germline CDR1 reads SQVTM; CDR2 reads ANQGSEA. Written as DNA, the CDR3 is TGCAGCGTTGGAGGGACTAGCGGGGGCTCATCGTTCTTC. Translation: CSVGGTSGGSSFF.

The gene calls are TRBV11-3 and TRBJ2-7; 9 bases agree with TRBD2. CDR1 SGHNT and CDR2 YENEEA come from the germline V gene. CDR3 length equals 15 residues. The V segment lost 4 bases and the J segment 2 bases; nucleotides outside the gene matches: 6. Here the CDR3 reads CASSSSSGVPYEQYF. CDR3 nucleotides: TGTGCCAGCAGCTCCTCTAGCGGGGTTCCCTACGAGCAGTACTTC.

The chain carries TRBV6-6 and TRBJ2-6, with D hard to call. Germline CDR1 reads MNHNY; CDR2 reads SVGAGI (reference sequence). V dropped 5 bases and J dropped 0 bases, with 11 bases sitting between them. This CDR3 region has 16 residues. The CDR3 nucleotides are TGTGCCAGCAGTACTGGGCTTAACTCTGGGGCCAACGTCCTGACTTTC. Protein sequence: CASSTGLNSGANVLTF.

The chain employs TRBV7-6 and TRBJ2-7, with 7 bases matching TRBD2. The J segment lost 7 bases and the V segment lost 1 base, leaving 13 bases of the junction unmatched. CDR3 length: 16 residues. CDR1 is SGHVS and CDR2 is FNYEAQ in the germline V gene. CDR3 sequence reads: CASSLGVGGRRQEQYF. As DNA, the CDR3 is TGTGCCAGCAGCTTAGGGGTCGGCGGGAGACGGCAAGAGCAGTACTTC.

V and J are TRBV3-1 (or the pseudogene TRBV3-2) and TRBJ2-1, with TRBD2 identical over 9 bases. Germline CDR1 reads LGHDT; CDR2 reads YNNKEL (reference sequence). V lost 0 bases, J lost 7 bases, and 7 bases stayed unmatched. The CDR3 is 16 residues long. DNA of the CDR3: TGTGCCAGCAGCCAAGAGGCGCTAGCGGGGTGGAATGAGCAGTTCTTC. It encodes CASSQEALAGWNEQFF.

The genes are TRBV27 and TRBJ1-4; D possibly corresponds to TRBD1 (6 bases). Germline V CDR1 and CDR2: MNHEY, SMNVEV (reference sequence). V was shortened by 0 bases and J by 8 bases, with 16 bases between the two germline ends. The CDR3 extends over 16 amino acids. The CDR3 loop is CASSLSAGAIFEKLFF. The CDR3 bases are TGTGCCAGCAGTTTATCGGCAGGGGCCATTTTCGAAAAACTGTTTTTT.

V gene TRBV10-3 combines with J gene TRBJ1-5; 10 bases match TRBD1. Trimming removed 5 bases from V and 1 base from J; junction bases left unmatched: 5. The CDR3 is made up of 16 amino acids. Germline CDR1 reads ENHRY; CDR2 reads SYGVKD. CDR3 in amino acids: CAISSGQGGSNQPQHF. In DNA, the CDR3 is TGTGCCATCAGTTCAGGACAGGGGGGAAGCAATCAGCCCCAGCATTTT.

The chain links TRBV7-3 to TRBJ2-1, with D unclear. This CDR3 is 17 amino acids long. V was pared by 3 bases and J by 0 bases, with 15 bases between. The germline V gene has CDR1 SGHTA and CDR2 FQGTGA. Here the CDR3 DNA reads TGTGCCAGCAGCTTTGGCGGCCCTTCTAGCTCCTACAATGAGCAGTTCTTC. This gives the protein CASSFGGPSSSYNEQFF.

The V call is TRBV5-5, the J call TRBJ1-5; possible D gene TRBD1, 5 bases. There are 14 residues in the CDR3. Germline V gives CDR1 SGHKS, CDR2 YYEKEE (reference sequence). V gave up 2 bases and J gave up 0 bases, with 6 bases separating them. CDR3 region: CASSFGHSNQPQHF. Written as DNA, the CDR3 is TGTGCCAGCAGCTTCGGACATAGCAATCAGCCCCAGCATTTT. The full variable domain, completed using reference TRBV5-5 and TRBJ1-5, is DAGVTQSPTHLIKTRGQQVTLRCSPISGHKSVSWYQQVLGQGPQFIFQYYEKEERGRGNFPDRFSARQFPNYSSELNVNALLLGDSALYLCASSFGHSNQPQHFGDGTRLSIL.

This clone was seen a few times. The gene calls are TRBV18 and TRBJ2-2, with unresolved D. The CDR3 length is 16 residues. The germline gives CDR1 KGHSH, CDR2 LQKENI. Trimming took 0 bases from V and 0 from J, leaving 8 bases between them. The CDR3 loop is CASSPPATPNTGELFF. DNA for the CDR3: TGTGCCAGCTCACCACCCGCTACCCCGAACACCGGGGAGCTGTTTTTT.

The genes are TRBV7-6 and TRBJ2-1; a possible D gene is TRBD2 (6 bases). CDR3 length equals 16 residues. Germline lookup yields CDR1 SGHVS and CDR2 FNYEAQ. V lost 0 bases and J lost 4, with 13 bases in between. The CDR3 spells CASSLATGVAYNEQFF. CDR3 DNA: TGTGCCAGCAGCTTAGCGACGGGAGTGGCGTACAATGAGCAGTTCTTC.

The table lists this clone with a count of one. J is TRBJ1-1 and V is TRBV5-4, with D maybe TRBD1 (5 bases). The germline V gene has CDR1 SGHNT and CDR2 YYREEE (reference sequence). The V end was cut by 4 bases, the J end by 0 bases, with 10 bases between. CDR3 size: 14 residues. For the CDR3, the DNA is TGTGCCAGCAGCAGGGGCACCTTGAACACTGAAGCTTTCTTT. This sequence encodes CASSRGTLNTEAFF.

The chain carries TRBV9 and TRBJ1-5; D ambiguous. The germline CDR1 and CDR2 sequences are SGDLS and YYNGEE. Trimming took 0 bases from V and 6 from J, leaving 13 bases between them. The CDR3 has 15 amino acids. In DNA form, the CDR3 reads TGTGCCAGCAGCGTAGGTAGAGGGTCCGGTCAGCCCCAGCATTTT. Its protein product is CASSVGRGSGQPQHF.

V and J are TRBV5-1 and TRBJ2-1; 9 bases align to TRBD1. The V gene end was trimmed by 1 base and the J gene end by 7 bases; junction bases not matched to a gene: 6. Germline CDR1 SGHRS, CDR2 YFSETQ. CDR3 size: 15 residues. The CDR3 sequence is CASSLSGTGQNEQFF. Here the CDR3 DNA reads TGCGCCAGCAGCTTGAGTGGGACAGGGCAGAATGAGCAGTTCTTC.

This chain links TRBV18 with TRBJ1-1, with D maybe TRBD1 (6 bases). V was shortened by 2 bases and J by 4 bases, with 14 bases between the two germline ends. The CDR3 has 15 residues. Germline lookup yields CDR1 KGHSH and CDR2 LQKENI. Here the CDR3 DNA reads TGTGCCAGCTCACCAGGGGGCCCCCTGGGCACTGAAGCTTTCTTT. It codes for CASSPGGPLGTEAFF.

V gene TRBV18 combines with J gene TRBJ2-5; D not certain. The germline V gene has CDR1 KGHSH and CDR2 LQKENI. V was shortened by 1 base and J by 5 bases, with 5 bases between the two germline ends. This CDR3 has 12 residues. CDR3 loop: CASSPLEETQYF. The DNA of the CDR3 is TGTGCCAGCTCACCACTTGAGGAGACCCAGTACTTC.